The 8 T cell receptor beta chains presented below share a single source sample, sequenced in a study of cytomegalovirus exposure and HLA in healthy donors. The PCR made use of 60 Vbeta and 13 Jbeta primers. The repertoire was sequenced with immunoSEQ multiplex PCR; TCRdb's copy has only in-frame clones and lacks some. The table has about 60,000 clones, about three quarters seen once; the top ten hold less than 3%. The sequenced sample consisted of PBMCs. These receptors all come from a female donor in good health and CMV-seronegative.

V and J are TRBV14 and TRBJ2-1, with TRBD1 matching over 8 bases. The length of the CDR3 is 16 residues. The germline V gene has CDR1 SGHDN and CDR2 FVKESK. V was pared by 5 bases and J by 12 bases, with 18 bases of the junction left unmatched. The CDR3 nucleotides are TGTGCCAGCAGCAACCAGGACAGGGTCTCTACAATGGGGCAGTTCTTC. This encodes CASSNQDRVSTMGQFF.

CDR3 region: CASSRDRAGANVLTF. The CDR3, as DNA: TGTGCCAGCAGCCGGGACAGGGCTGGGGCCAACGTCCTGACTTTC. J is TRBJ2-6 and V is TRBV2; 9 nucleotides align to TRBD1. There are 15 residues in the CDR3. The germline V gene encodes CDR1 SNHLY and CDR2 FYNNEI. Germline trimming cut 6 bases from V and 2 bases from J; bases unmatched to any gene: 2. The complete variable domain, with remaining parts taken from reference TRBV2 and TRBJ2-6, reads EPEVTQTPSHQVTQMGQEVILRCVPISNHLYFYWYRQILGQKVEFLVSFYNNEISEKSEIFDDQFSVERPDGSNFTLKIRSTKLEDSAMYFCASSRDRAGANVLTFGAGSRLTVL.

The J gene is TRBJ1-4, the V gene TRBV6-1; D might be TRBD1 (6 bases). Looked up from germline, CDR1 is MNHNS and CDR2 is SASEGT. The CDR3 is made up of 16 amino acids. Trimming left V 3 bases short and J 2 bases short, with 13 bases between. The CDR3 DNA is TGTGCCAGCAGTGATTGGGGGCCTGCTACTAATGAAAAACTGTTTTTT. This gives the protein CASSDWGPATNEKLFF.

The chain couples TRBV11-2 to TRBJ2-5, with TRBD2 matching 9 bases. This CDR3 has 16 amino acids. V shed 0 bases and J 1 base; nucleotides not matched to a gene: 3. Germline loops: CDR1 SGHAT, CDR2 FQNNGV. CDR3 sequence: CASSLDVAGAQETQYF. CDR3 DNA: TGTGCCAGCAGCTTAGACGTAGCGGGGGCCCAAGAGACCCAGTACTTC.

This sequence joins TRBV10-3 and TRBJ2-7, with a tentative D call TRBD1 (5 bases). The germline V gene encodes CDR1 ENHRY and CDR2 SYGVKD. The CDR3 is made up of 16 amino acids. Trimming shortened V by 3 bases and J by 6 bases, and 21 bases separated the two germline ends. CDR3 region: CAISDVLAAKGLEQYF. The CDR3 DNA reads as TGTGCCATCAGTGACGTTCTCGCGGCAAAGGGGCTCGAGCAGTACTTC.

V and J are TRBV15 and TRBJ2-2, with 10 bases identical to TRBD2. Germline V lookup: CDR1 LNHNV, CDR2 YYDKDF (reference sequence). The CDR3 covers 16 residues. V shed 5 bases and J 9 bases; nucleotides not matched to a gene: 12. CDR3 in amino acids: CATSGVLAGEGRELFF. Written as DNA, the CDR3 is TGTGCCACCAGCGGGGTTCTAGCGGGAGAGGGAAGGGAGCTGTTTTTT.

In nucleotides, the CDR3 is TGTGCCAGCAGCTTGGCTTGGGCAAGGGGCACTGAAGCTTTCTTT. Amino acid sequence: CASSLAWARGTEAFF. The rearrangement links TRBV5-5 to TRBJ1-1; TRBD1 might be the D (5 bases). V shed 0 bases and J shed 4 bases, with 13 bases lying between them. CDR3 length equals 15 residues. The germline gives CDR1 SGHKS, CDR2 YYEKEE (reference sequence).

The CDR3 sequence is CASSWGGLASYNEQFF. Here the CDR3 DNA reads TGCGCCAGCAGCTGGGGAGGACTAGCCTCCTACAATGAGCAGTTCTTC. The chain uses TRBV5-1 and TRBJ2-1, with 8 positions matching TRBD2. This CDR3 has 16 residues. V lost 3 bases, J lost 0 bases, and 5 bases stayed unmatched. Germline CDR1 and CDR2: SGHRS and YFSETQ.